This T cell receptor beta chain appears in the sequencing data of a study of blood T cell repertoires in COVID-19. Study details: COVID-19 samples collected from the United States, Italy and Spain covered acute and convalescent phases. In each case, the material was cDNA or gDNA derived from T cells, B-cell-depleted T cells, or PBMCs.

Per the original methods: Estimation of nucleated cell counts was performed using reference gene primer amplification. Assay: immunoSEQ multiplex PCR; the TCRdb copy retains only in-frame clones and omits some. V, J and clone size are taken as reported in that table, and D and trimming were inferred from the DNA itself. The data show about 220,000 clones, more than 65% seen once. Deletions cut 4 bases from V and 4 bases from J, with 8 bases between. The length of the CDR3 is 12 residues. Germline V gene data show CDR1 as SGHKS and CDR2 as YYEKEE (reference sequence). Material for sequencing was peripheral blood. This TCR was recovered from a man aged 50 to 59 with active or convalescent COVID-19. The genes are TRBV5-5 and TRBJ1-1; D ambiguous. This CDR3 reads CASSPEVTEAFF. CDR3 coding DNA: TGTGCCAGCAGCCCCGAGGTCACTGAAGCTTTCTTT.